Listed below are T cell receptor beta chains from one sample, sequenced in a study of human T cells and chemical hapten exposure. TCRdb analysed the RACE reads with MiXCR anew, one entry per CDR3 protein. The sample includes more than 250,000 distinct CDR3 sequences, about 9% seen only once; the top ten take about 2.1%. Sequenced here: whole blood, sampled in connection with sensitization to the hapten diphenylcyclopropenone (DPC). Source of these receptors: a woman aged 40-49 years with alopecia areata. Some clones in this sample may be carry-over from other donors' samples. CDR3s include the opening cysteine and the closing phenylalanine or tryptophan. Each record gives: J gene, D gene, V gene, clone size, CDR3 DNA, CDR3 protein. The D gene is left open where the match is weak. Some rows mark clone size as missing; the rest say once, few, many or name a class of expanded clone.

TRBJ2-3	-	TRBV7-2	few	TGTGCCAGCAGCTTAGTCGCTGCGACCACAGATACGCAGTATTTT	CASSLVAATTDTQYF
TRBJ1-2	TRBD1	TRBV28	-	TGTGCCAGCAGTTCCACAGGGGAATCCTATGGCTACACCTTC	CASSSTGESYGYTF
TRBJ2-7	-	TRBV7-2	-	TGTGCCAGCAGCTTAGAAGCCAGTGCCCAATACGAGCAGTACTTC	CASSLEASAQYEQYF
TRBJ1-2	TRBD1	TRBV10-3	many	TGTGCCATCAGTGAGGTCCCCGGGACAGGGGGCGCGAGTGGCTACACCTTC	CAISEVPGTGGASGYTF
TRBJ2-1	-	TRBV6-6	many	TGTGCCGCGAGCGAACCAAGCTCCTACAATGAGCAGTTCTTC	CAASEPSSYNEQFF
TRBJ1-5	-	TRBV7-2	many	TGTGCCAGTCAGGGTTACAATCAGCCCCAGCATTTT	CASQGYNQPQHF
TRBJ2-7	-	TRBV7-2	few	TGTGCCAGCAGCTTAGGGGTCGGGCGGACGGGTACTTCCTACGAGCAGTACTTC	CASSLGVGRTGTSYEQYF
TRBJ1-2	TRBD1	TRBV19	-	TGTGCCAGTAGGGCCCAACAGGGGACTCTCCATGGCTACACCTTC	CASRAQQGTLHGYTF
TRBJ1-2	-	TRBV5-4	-	TGTGCCAGCAGCTTAATCAATAACTATGGCTTCACCTTC	CASSLINNYGFTF
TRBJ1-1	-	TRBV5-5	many	TGTGCCAGCAGGTTACAGATCGGGGGCACTGAAGCTTTCTTT	CASRLQIGGTEAFF
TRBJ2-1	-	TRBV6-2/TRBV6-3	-	TGTGCCAGCAGTTACTATAGGGGGGAGCAGTTCTTC	CASSYYRGEQFF
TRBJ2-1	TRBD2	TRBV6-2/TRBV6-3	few	TGTGCCAGCAGTTTTAGCGGGAGGCCCTACAATGAGCAGTTCTTC	CASSFSGRPYNEQFF
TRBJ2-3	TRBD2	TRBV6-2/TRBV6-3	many	TGTGCCAGCAGAACCCCGGGACTAGCGGGGTCGGATACGCAGTATTTT	CASRTPGLAGSDTQYF
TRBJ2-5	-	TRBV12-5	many	TGTGCTAGTGGTTTAGCGGAAGAGACCCAGTACTTC	CASGLAEETQYF
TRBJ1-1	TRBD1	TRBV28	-	TGTGCCAGCAGTTCGGGACAGGGGGCTGAAGCTTTCTTT	CASSSGQGAEAFF
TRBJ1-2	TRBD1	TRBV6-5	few	TGTGCCAGCAGTTACTCGATCGGGACAGCTTATGGCTACACCTTC	CASSYSIGTAYGYTF
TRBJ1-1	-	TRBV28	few	TGTGCCAGCAGTCTGACATCGTATCACACTGAAGCTTTCTTT	CASSLTSYHTEAFF
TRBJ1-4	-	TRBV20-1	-	TGCAGTGCTGTCAGCTCGGTGCGGGAAAAACTGTTTTTT	CSAVSSVREKLFF
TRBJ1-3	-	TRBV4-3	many	TGCGCCAGCAGCCAAGATGGGGCAGTCTCTGGAAACACCATATATTTT	CASSQDGAVSGNTIYF
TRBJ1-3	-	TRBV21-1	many	TGTGCCAGCAGCAGAGGGGGCGCGGACACCATATATTTT	CASSRGGADTIYF
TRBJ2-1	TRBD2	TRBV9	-	TGTGCCAGCAGCGTCGGGACTAGCGGAGGGGGATACAATGAGCAGTTCTTC	CASSVGTSGGGYNEQFF
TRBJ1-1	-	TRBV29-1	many	TGCAGCGGGAAATTGAACACTGAAGCTTTCTTT	CSGKLNTEAFF
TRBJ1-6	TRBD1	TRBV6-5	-	TGTGCCAGCAGTTACGACAGGGCTTCACCCCTCCACTTT	CASSYDRASPLHF
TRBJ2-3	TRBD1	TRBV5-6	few	TGTGCCAGCAGCTTGTCAGGGGGCGGCACAGATACGCAGTATTTT	CASSLSGGGTDTQYF
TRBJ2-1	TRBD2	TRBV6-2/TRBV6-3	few	TGTGCCAGCAGTCTTAGCGGGAGGGCCTCCCCCGGCAATGAGCAGTTCTTC	CASSLSGRASPGNEQFF
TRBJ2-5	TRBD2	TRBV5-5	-	TGTGCCAGCAGCTTGGGAGCGGGGGGCGCCCAGTACTTC	CASSLGAGGAQYF
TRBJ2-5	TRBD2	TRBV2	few	TGTGCCAGCACCCAGCGGGAGGCCCCCTACTTC	CASTQREAPYF
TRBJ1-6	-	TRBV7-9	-	TGTGCCAGCAGCCCCTGGGGGGCTTCACCCCTCCACTTT	CASSPWGASPLHF
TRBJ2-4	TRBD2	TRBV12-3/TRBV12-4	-	TGTGCCAGCAGTTTACTCCTGACTAGCGGGAGGGCAGGTAACATTCAGTACTTC	CASSLLLTSGRAGNIQYF
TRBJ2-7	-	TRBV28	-	TGTGCCAGCACATGGGGAGGCAGGGACGAGCAGTACTTC	CASTWGGRDEQYF
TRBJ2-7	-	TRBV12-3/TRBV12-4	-	TGTGCCAGCAGTCCTTGGCCCTCCAACGAGCAGTACTTC	CASSPWPSNEQYF
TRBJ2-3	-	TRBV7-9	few	TGTGCCAGCAGCCCAGATTACAGGGCACCAGATACGCAGTATTTT	CASSPDYRAPDTQYF
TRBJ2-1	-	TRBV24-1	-	TGTGCCACCAGTGAAGAAGCTGTAGCCCACAATGAGCAGTTCTTC	CATSEEAVAHNEQFF
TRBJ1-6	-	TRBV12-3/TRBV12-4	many	TGTGCCAGCTCAGGGCAACATAATTCACCCCTCCACTTT	CASSGQHNSPLHF
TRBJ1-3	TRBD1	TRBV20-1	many	TGCAGTGCCGAGACAGGGGCTGGAAACACCATATATTTT	CSAETGAGNTIYF
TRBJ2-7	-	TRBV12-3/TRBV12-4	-	TGTGCCAGCAGTTTTGGCGAAGACTCCTACGAGCAGTACTTC	CASSFGEDSYEQYF
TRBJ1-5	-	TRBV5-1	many	TGCGCCAGCAGCCCTGACAGCACAAATCAGCCCCAGCATTTT	CASSPDSTNQPQHF
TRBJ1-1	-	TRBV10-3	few	TGTGCCATCAGCCTGGGAGAAGAAGCTTTCTTT	CAISLGEEAFF
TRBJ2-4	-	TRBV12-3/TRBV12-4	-	TGTGCCAGCAGTTACGGGACAGGCGGGAGGGAGCTAGCCAAAAACATTCAGTACTTC	CASSYGTGGRELAKNIQYF
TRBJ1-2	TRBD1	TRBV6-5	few	TGTGCCAGTAGGGACAGGGACTCCGGCTACACCTTC	CASRDRDSGYTF